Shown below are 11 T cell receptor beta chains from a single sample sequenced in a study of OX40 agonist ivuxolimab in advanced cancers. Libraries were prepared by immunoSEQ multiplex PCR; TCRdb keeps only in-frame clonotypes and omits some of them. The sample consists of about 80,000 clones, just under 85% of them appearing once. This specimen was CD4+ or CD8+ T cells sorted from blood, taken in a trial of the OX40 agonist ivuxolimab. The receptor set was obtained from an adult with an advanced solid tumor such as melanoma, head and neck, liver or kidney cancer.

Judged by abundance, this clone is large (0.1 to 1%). CDR3 nucleotide sequence: TGTGCCAGCAGCCAGGACAGGGGCCTTGGCTACACCTTC. Residues: CASSQDRGLGYTF. J is TRBJ1-2 and V is TRBV14; TRBD1 matches 9 bases. With V trimmed by 3 bases and J by 7 bases, 3 bases remained unmatched. The CDR3 is 13 residues long. Germline CDR1 is SGHDN and CDR2 is FVKESK.

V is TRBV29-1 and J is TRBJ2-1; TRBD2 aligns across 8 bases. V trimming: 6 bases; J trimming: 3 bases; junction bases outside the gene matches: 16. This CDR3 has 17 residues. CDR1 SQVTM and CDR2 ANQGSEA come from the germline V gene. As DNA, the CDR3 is TGCAGCGTCCCGAAAGCGGGAGTCACCCAACTCTACAATGAGCAGTTCTTC. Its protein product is CSVPKAGVTQLYNEQFF.

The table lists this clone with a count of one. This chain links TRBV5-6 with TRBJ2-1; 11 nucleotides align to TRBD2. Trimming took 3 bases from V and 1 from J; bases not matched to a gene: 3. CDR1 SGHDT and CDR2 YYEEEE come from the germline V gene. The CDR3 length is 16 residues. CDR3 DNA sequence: TGTGCCAGCAGCTACTCTAGCGGGAGGTCCTACAATGAGCAGTTCTTC. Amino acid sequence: CASSYSSGRSYNEQFF.

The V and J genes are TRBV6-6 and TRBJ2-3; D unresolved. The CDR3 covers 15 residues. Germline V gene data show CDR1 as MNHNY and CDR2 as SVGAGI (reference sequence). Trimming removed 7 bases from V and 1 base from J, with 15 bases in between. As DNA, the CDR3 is TGTGCCAGCACCCAAGGTAGCAGCGGCACAGATACGCAGTATTTT. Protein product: CASTQGSSGTDTQYF.

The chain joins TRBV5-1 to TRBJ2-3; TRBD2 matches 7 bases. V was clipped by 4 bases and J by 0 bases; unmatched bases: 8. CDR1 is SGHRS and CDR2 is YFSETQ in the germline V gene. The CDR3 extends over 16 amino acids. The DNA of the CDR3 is TGCGCCAGCAGCCCGGGGCGGGGGACTAGCACAGATACGCAGTATTTT. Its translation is CASSPGRGTSTDTQYF. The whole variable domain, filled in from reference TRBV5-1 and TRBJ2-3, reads KAGVTQTPRYLIKTRGQQVTLSCSPISGHRSVSWYQQTPGQGLQFLFEYFSETQRNKGNFPGRFSGRQFSNSRSEMNVSTLELGDSALYLCASSPGRGTSTDTQYFGPGTRLTVL.

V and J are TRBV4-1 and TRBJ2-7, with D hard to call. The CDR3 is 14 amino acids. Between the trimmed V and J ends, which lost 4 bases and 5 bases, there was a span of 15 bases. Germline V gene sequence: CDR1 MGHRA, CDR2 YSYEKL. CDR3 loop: CASSRLGFEDEQYF. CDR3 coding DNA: TGCGCCAGCAGCCGGTTGGGGTTTGAGGACGAGCAGTACTTC.

DNA for the CDR3: TGCAGCGTTACTAGGTCTAGCGGGGGGCTCACAGATACGCAGTATTTT. It is translated as CSVTRSSGGLTDTQYF. The V call is TRBV29-1, the J call TRBJ2-3; TRBD2 agrees at 11 bases. CDR3 length: 16 amino acids. Trimming cost V 5 bases and J 2 bases; bases outside gene matches: 9. Germline assignment: CDR1 SQVTM and CDR2 ANQGSEA.

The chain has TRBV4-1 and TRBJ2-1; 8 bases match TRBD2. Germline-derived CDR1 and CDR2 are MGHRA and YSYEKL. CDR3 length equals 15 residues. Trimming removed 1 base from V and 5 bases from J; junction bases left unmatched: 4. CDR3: CASSQAGLGHNEQFF. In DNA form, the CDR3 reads TGCGCCAGCAGCCAAGCGGGACTAGGGCACAATGAGCAGTTCTTC.

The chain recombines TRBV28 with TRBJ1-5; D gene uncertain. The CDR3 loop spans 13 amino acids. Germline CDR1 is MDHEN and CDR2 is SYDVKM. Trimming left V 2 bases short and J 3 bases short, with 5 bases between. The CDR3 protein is CASSLQVNQPQHF. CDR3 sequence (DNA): TGTGCCAGCAGTTTACAGGTCAATCAGCCCCAGCATTTT. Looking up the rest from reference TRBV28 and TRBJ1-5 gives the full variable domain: DVKVTQSSRYLVKRTGEKVFLECVQDMDHENMFWYRQDPGLGLRLIYFSYDVKMKEKGDIPEGYSVSREKKERFSLILESASTNQTSMYLCASSLQVNQPQHFGDGTRLSIL.

The CDR3 coding sequence is TGTGCCAGCAGCTTGGAGGGAGGGGGCCAAGGAGCTTTCTTT. Translated, it gives CASSLEGGGQGAFF. This chain uses TRBV5-4 with TRBJ1-1, with 7 bases fitting TRBD1. V was clipped by 0 bases and J by 10 bases; unmatched bases: 9. The CDR3 runs 14 residues. The V gene's germline CDR1 is SGHNT and CDR2 YYREEE (reference sequence).

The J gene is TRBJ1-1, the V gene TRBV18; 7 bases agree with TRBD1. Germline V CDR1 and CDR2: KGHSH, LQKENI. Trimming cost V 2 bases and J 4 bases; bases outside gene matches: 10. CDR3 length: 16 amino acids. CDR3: CASSPKAGGDITEAFF. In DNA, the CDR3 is TGTGCCAGCTCACCAAAGGCAGGGGGTGATATCACTGAAGCTTTCTTT.